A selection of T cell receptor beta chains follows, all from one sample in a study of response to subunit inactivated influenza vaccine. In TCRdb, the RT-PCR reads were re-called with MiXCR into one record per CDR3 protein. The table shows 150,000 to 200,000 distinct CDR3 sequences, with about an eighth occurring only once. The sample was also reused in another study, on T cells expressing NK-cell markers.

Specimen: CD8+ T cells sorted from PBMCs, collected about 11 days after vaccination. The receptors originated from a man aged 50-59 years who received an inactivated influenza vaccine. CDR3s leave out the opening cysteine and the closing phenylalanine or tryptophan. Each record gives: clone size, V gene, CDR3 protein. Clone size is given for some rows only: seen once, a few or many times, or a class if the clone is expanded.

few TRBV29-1 SVVDNTYEQY
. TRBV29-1 SVESGNTGELF
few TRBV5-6 ASSQGGRVASNTGELF
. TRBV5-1 ASSLGDLVPDNEQF
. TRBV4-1 ASSPETGRTEAF
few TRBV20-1 SARDKRAPLF
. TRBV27 ASSPLGSDTQY
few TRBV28 ASSLRQGTQPQH
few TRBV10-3 AISESGESGEKLF
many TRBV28 ASSRRGAGTEAF
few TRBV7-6 ASSRDGSYEQY
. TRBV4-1 ASSPLGQGGTGELF
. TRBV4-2 ASSQEVRNWADTQY
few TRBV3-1 ASSQDLTEETQY
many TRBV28 ASSPPEHYGYT
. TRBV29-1 SVLPGLAVQETQY